This record looks at one T cell receptor beta chain sequence and its context. Its antigen remains unknown. The data stem from a study of vaccination and CD4 T cells after COVID-19. Study at large: Either a CEFX pool, an HIV-1 Nef pool, or no peptide was added to control cultures. Whole-study results and caveats: The median SARS-CoV-2-reactive clonotype number increased from roughly 19 to 38, without statistical significance. Spike mono-reactivity was found in 304 of 307 vaccine-specific clones from convalescent patients.

As for treatment: approximately 9-day PBMC culture with coronavirus spike peptide pools or control peptides (ViraFEST assay). ViraFEST relied on peptide pools to expand antigen-specific T cells; the TCRs were sequenced afterward. The study sequenced cultured CD4+ T cell DNA using the Oncomine TCR Beta short-read assay. In TCRdb, the PCR reads were re-called with MiXCR into one record per CDR3 protein. The sample has some 15,000 distinct CDR3 sequences, about 80% seen once. Trimming removed 5 bases from V and 4 bases from J, with 10 bases in between. Looked up from germline, CDR1 is DFQATT and CDR2 is SNEGSKA (reference sequence). The CDR3 length is 12 residues.

Sequencing used CD4+ T cells from blood, cultured in vitro. V usage is TRBV20-1 and J usage is TRBJ2-3; no reliable D call. The receptor was derived from a human donor who had recovered from COVID-19. CDR3 loop: CSAWGSADTQYF. CDR3 sequence (DNA): TGCAGTGCTTGGGGTTCGGCAGATACGCAGTATTTT.